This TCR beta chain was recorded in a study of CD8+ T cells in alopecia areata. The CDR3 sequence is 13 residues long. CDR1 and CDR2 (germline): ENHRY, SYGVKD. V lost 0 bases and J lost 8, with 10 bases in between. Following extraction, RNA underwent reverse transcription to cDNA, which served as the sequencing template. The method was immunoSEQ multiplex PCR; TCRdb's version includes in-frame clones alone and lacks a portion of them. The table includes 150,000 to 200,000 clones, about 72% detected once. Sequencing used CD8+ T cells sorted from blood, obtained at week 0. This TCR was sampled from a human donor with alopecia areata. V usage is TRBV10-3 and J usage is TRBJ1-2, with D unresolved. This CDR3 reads CAISESPEGGYTF. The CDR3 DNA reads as TGTGCCATCAGTGAGTCGCCCGAAGGGGGCTACACCTTC.